This T cell receptor beta chain originates from a study of blood T cell repertoires in COVID-19. Whole-study context: T cells, B-cell-depleted T cells, or PBMCs provided the cDNA or gDNA that served as material.

In germline, CDR1 is SGHRS, CDR2 YFSETQ. Between the trimmed V and J ends, which lost 2 bases and 3 bases, there was a span of 11 bases. The CDR3 has 14 residues. Measured with immunoSEQ multiplex PCR; TCRdb has only the in-frame clones, and not every one. The table has some 100,000 clones, around four fifths seen once. This chain links TRBV5-1 with TRBJ1-1; D might be TRBD1 (6 bases). The sample taken for sequencing was peripheral blood. The receptor was isolated from a woman aged 70-85 years with active or convalescent COVID-19. In DNA, the CDR3 is TGCGCCAGCAGCTTAGGAGGGGGGGACACTGAAGCTTTCTTT. It encodes CASSLGGGDTEAFF. The full variable domain, its missing parts supplied by reference TRBV5-1 and TRBJ1-1, is KAGVTQTPRYLIKTRGQQVTLSCSPISGHRSVSWYQQTPGQGLQFLFEYFSETQRNKGNFPGRFSGRQFSNSRSEMNVSTLELGDSALYLCASSLGGGDTEAFFGQGTRLTVV.